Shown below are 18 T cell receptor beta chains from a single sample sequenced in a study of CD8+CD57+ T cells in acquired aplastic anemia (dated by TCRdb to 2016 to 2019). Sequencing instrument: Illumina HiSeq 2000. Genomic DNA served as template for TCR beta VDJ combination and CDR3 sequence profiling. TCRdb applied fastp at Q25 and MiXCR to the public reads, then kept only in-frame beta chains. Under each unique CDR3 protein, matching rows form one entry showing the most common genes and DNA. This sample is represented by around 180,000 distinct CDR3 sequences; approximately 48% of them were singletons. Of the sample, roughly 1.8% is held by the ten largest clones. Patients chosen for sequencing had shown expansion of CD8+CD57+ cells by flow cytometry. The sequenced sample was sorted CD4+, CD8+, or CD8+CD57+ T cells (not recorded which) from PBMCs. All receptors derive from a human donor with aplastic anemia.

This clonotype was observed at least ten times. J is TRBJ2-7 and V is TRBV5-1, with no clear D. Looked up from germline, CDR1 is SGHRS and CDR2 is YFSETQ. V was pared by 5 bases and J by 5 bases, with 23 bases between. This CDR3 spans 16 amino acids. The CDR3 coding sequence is TGCGCCAGCAGTTTCGGAGCCGACTCCCCCCCACACGAGCAGTACTTC. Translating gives CASSFGADSPPHEQYF.

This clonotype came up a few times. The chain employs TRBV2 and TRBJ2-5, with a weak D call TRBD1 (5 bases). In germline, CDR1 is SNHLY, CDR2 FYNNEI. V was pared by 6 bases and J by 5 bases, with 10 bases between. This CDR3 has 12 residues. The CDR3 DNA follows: TGTGCCAGCAGGGGCAGGGTGGAGACCCAGTACTTC. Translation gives CASRGRVETQYF.

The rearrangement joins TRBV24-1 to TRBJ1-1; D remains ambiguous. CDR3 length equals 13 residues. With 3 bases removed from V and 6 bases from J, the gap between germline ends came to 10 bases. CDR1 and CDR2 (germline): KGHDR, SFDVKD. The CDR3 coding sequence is TGTGCCACCAGTGATCCCTCGATTCCTGAAGCTTTCTTT. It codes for CATSDPSIPEAFF.

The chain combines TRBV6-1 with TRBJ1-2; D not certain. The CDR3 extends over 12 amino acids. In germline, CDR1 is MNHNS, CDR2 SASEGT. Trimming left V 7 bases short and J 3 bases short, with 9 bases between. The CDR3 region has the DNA TGTGCCAGCAACGATAGGGACTATGGCTACACCTTC. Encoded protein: CASNDRDYGYTF.

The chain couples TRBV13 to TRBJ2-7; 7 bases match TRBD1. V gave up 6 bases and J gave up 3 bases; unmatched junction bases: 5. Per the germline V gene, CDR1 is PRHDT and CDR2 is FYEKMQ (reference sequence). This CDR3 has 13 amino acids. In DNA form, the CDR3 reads TGTGCCAGCAGGGGACAGTTCCTCTACGAGCAGTACTTC. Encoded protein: CASRGQFLYEQYF.

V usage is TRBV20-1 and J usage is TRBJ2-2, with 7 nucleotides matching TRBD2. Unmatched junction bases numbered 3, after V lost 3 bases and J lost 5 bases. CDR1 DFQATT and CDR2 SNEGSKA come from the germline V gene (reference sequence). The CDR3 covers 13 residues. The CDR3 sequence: CSASPGRTGELFF. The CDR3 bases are TGCAGTGCTAGTCCCGGGAGGACCGGGGAGCTGTTTTTT.

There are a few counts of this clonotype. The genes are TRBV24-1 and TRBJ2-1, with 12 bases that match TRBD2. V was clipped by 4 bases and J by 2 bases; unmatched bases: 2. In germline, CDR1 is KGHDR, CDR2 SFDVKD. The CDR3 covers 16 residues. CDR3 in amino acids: CATSESSGGAYNEQFF. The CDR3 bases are TGTGCCACCAGTGAGTCTAGCGGGGGGGCCTACAATGAGCAGTTCTTC.

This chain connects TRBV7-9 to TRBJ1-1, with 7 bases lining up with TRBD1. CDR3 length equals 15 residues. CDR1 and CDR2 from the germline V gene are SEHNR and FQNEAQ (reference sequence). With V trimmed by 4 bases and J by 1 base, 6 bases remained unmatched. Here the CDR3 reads CASSSGTAQNTEAFF. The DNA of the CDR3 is TGTGCCAGCAGCTCCGGGACAGCTCAGAACACTGAAGCTTTCTTT.

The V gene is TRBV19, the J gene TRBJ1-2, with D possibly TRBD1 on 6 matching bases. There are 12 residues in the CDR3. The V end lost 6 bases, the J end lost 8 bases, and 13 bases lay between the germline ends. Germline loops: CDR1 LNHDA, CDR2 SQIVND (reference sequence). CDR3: CASSTGTWGYTF. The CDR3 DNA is TGTGCCAGTAGCACCGGGACATGGGGCTACACCTTC.

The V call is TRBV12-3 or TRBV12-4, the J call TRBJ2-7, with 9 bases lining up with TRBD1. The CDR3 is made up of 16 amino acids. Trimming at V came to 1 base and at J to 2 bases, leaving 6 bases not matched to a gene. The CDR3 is CASSLVPGQGTYEQYF. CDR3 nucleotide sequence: TGTGCCAGCAGTTTAGTCCCGGGACAGGGTACCTACGAGCAGTACTTC.

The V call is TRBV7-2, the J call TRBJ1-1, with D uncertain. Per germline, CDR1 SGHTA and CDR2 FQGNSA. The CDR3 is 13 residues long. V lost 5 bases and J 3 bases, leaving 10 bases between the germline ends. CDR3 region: CASSIDGHTEAFF. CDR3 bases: TGTGCCAGCAGCATTGACGGTCACACTGAAGCTTTCTTT.

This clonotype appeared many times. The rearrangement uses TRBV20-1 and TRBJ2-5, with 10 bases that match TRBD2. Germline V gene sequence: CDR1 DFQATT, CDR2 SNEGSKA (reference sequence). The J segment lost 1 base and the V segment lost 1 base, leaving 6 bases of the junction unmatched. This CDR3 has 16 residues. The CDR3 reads CSARVGLAATQETQYF. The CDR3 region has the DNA TGCAGTGCTAGAGTAGGACTAGCGGCGACCCAAGAGACCCAGTACTTC.

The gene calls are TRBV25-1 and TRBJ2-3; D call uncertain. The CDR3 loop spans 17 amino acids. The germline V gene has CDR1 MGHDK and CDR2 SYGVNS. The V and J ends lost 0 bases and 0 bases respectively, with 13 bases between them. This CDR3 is CASSEYGSGPSTDTQYF. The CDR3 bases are TGTGCCAGCAGTGAATATGGTTCCGGTCCTAGCACAGATACGCAGTATTTT. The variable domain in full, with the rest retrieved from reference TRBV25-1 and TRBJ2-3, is EADIYQTPRYLVIGTGKKITLECSQTMGHDKMYWYQQDPGMELHLIHYSYGVNSTEKGDLSSESTVSRIRTEHFPLTLESARPSHTSQYLCASSEYGSGPSTDTQYFGPGTRLTVL.

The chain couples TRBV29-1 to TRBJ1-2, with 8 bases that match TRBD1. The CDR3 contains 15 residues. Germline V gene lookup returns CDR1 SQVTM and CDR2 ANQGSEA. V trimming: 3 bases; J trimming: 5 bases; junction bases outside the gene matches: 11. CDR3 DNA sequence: TGCAGCGTTGATGGGGACAGGATCTTGGAGTATGGCTACACCTTC. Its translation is CSVDGDRILEYGYTF.

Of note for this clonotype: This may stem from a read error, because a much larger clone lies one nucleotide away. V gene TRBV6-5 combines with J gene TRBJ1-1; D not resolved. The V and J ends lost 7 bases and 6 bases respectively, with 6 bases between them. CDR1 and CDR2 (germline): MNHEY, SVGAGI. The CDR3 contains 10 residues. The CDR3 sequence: CASIMPEAFF. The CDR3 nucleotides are TGTGCCAGCATTATGCCTGAAGCTTTCTTT.

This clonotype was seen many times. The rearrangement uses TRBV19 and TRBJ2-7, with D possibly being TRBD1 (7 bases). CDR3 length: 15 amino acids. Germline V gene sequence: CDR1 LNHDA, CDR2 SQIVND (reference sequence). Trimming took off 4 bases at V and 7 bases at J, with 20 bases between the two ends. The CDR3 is CASSTAGQLPWEQYF. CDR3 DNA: TGTGCCAGTAGTACTGCGGGACAGCTACCTTGGGAGCAGTACTTC.

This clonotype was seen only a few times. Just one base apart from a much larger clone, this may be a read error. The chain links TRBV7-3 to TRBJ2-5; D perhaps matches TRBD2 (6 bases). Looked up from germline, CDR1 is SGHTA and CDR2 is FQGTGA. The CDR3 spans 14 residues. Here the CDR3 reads CASSPRTNPEAQYF. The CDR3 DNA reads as TGTGCCAGCAGCCCTCGGACTAACCCAGAGGCCCAGTACTTC.

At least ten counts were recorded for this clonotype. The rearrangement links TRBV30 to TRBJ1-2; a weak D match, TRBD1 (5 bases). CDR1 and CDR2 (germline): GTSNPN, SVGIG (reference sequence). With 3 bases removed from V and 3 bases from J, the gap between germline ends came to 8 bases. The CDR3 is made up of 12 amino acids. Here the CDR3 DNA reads TGTGCCTGGAGGGGGCGGGACTATGGCTACACCTTC. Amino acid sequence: CAWRGRDYGYTF.